This TCR beta chain comes out of a study of cytomegalovirus exposure and HLA in healthy donors. General study findings and limits: Earlier analysis found most TCR beta V segments productive about 87% or about 30% of the time. Sequencing probably produced one cluster of sequence variants that were highly shared.

PCR used 60 Vbeta primers and 13 Jbeta primers. This table comes from immunoSEQ multiplex PCR, and its TCRdb copy is limited to in-frame clones, with some not included. The sample shows over 100,000 clones, 70% to 85% of them seen only once. This clone has a handful of counts. Its antigen is not known. This clonotype was obtained from a man in his forties in good health and CMV-seropositive. What was sequenced was PBMCs.

The CDR3 spells CASSTGQTYEQYF. The CDR3 bases are TGTGCCAGCAGCACGGGACAGACCTACGAGCAGTACTTC. The V gene is TRBV7-9, the J gene TRBJ2-7; 7 nucleotides align to TRBD1. Germline V CDR1 and CDR2: SEHNR, FQNEAQ (reference sequence). The CDR3 extends over 13 amino acids. V lost 5 bases, J lost 2 bases, and 3 bases stayed unmatched.